This T cell receptor beta chain was recovered during a study of identical twins. Trimming shortened V by 4 bases and J by 0 bases, and 9 bases separated the two germline ends. The length of the CDR3 is 13 residues. CDR1 SQVTM and CDR2 ANQGSEA come from the germline V gene. MiXCR, run by TCRdb on the 5' RACE reads, gives a single entry per CDR3 protein. Among hundreds of thousands of distinct CDR3 sequences listed, around 8.3% were seen once. These data were also reused for a study on yellow fever vaccine responses in identical twins.

Sequencing was carried out using PBMCs. The receptor comes from a woman younger than 30 in good health. The V and J genes are TRBV29-1 and TRBJ1-1; D call uncertain. The DNA of the CDR3 is TGCAGCGTTGTACCATGGATGAACACTGAAGCTTTCTTT. Residues: CSVVPWMNTEAFF.